This T cell receptor beta chain was observed in a study of cytomegalovirus exposure and HLA in healthy donors. Overall study: Genotyping of about 400 donors showed that 70% to 90% belonged to the Caucasian-associated ancestry cluster. Whole-study findings and limits: Most TCR sequences proved rare, with some public TCRs found in many donors. The authors later linked a missense DCLRE1C variant to TCR beta V- and J-gene trimming. Data from an earlier analysis indicated that most TCR beta V segments were productive either about 87% or about 30% of the time.

Trimming left V 5 bases short and J 0 bases short, with 7 bases between. This CDR3 has 13 amino acids. CDR1 SGHNT and CDR2 YENEEA come from the germline V gene. With regard to this clone: Its antigen remains unidentified.

13 Jbeta primers and 60 Vbeta primers were used for the PCR. Clones were sequenced by immunoSEQ multiplex PCR, and TCRdb holds only the in-frame ones, with some missing. The sample records about 130,000 clones, around 80% being singletons. Source material: PBMCs. The receptor's source is a woman aged 40-49 years in good health and CMV-seronegative. The chain couples TRBV11-3 to TRBJ2-5; unclear D gene. CDR3 coding DNA: TGTGCCAGCAGCCCGAGGTACCAAGAGACCCAGTACTTC. It yields the protein CASSPRYQETQYF.